The sequence of this T cell receptor (beta chain) was determined in a study of cytotoxic CD8 clonotypes in ibrutinib-treated CLL. Study at large: The study included 11 relapsed/refractory and fewer than 16 treatment-naive patients; fewer than 18 had IGHV unmutated disease. Partial response occurred in about 25 patients and complete response in 2; at median about 72 months, about 14 remained remitted and some twelve progressed.

Whole-study findings and limits: While tracking circulating CD8+ T-cell counts, baseline clonality exceeded that of age-matched healthy donors.

This clone appeared a few times. Its antigen remains unknown. Method: immunoSEQ multiplex PCR; TCRdb's copy keeps in-frame clones and lacks some. The repertoire holds about 68,000 clones, with around 68% as singletons. Germline CDR1 and CDR2: ENHRY and SYGVKD. The CDR3 covers 12 residues. V lost 2 bases, J lost 6 bases, and 7 bases lay in between. Here the sequenced sample was PBMCs, taken after 12 months of ibrutinib treatment. The origin of this receptor is a human donor with chronic lymphocytic leukemia. The genes are TRBV10-3 and TRBJ1-1; D unclear. The CDR3 loop is CAISEMSAEAFF. The DNA for the CDR3 is TGTGCCATCAGTGAGATGAGTGCTGAAGCTTTCTTT.